This record looks at one T cell receptor (beta chain) sequence and its context. What it recognizes is unknown. This record comes from a study of monozygotic twins with inflammatory bowel disease. Study-wide results and limits: For IBD patients, clonotypes shared with others were fewer than for healthy twins, especially with disease activity.

Investigators made cDNA in eight separate reactions per sample. TCRdb derives one entry per CDR3 protein from the 5' RACE reads, leaving out DNA. The sample totals 350,000 to 400,000 distinct CDR3 sequences. Per the germline V gene, CDR1 is MNHEY and CDR2 is SVGAGI. The CDR3 has 13 residues. This TCR derives from a human donor with ulcerative colitis or Crohn's disease, or a healthy co-twin of an affected twin (not recorded which). The chain links TRBV6-5 to TRBJ2-3. Sequencing input: blood. The CDR3 spells CASSRTDTDTQYF.